The present T cell receptor (beta chain) was sequenced within a study of PD-1 blockade in mismatch repair-deficient tumors. Study information: Patients had approximately 11 mismatch repair-deficient cancer types and were previously treated and progressing.

V lost 5 bases to trimming and J lost 6 bases, with 20 bases between them. The germline V gene encodes CDR1 SGHVS and CDR2 FNYEAQ. The CDR3 loop spans 16 amino acids. The assay was immunoSEQ multiplex PCR, and TCRdb's table has in-frame clones only and misses some. Of about 79,000 clones listed, about four fifths were seen once; the top ten hold about 6%. Material: peripheral blood, obtained 44 weeks after starting pembrolizumab. The rearrangement joins TRBV7-6 to TRBJ2-1; D is perhaps TRBD1 (5 bases). The clonotype comes from an adult with mismatch repair-deficient cancer. The CDR3 loop is CASSTTGGAVSNEQFF. CDR3 DNA sequence: TGTGCCAGCAGCACCACCGGTGGGGCGGTCTCCAATGAGCAGTTCTTC.